This T cell receptor (beta chain) comes out of a study of OX40 agonist ivuxolimab in advanced cancers. CDR1 ENHRY and CDR2 SYGVKD come from the germline V gene. V gave up 10 bases and J gave up 3 bases, with 12 bases separating them. The length of the CDR3 is 12 residues. Method: immunoSEQ multiplex PCR; TCRdb's copy keeps in-frame clones and lacks some. The sample shows 60,000 to 70,000 clones, around 79% of them seen only once. The chain is built from TRBV10-3 and TRBJ1-1; tentatively, D is TRBD1 (5 bases). The sequence was collected from an adult with an advanced solid tumor such as melanoma, head and neck, liver or kidney cancer. The specimen comprised CD4+ or CD8+ T cells sorted from blood, sampled in a trial of the OX40 agonist ivuxolimab. In DNA, the CDR3 is TGTGCCACCGGGGGGGGTTACACTGAAGCTTTCTTT. Protein sequence: CATGGGYTEAFF.